The present entry profiles one T cell receptor (beta chain) with its context. The source of the sample is a study of blood T cells in healthy people across ages. The overall study: Per two T cells, template switching captured roughly one barcoded beta molecule.

A second roughly 6 to 11 cycle PCR used barcoded and J-beta primers. TCRdb ran MiXCR on the 5' RACE reads and lists one entry per CDR3 protein. The repertoire includes 1.5 million to 2 million distinct CDR3 sequences, 40% to 55% of them detected once, and over 2% sits in the top ten. Germline CDR1 and CDR2: MNHNY and SVGAGI (reference sequence). V lost 1 base and J lost 2; bases outside the gene matches: 4. The CDR3 totals 16 residues. The sequence derives from a woman in her thirties or forties in good health. The source material was blood. The chain carries TRBV6-6 and TRBJ2-5; TRBD2 matches at 10 bases. The CDR3 sequence is CASSYWEAGGQETQYF. CDR3 bases: TGTGCCAGCAGTTACTGGGAAGCGGGGGGGCAAGAGACCCAGTACTTC.